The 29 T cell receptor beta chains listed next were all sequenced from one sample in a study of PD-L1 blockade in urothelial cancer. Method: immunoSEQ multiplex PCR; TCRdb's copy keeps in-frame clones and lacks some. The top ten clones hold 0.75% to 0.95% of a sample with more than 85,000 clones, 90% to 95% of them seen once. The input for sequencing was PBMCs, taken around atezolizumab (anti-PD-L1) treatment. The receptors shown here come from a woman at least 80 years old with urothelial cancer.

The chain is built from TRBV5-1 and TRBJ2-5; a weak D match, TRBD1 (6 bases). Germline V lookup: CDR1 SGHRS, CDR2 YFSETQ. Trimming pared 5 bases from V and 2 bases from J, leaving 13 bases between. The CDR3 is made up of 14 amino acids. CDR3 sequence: CASSRTVQQETQYF. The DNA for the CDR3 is TGCGCCAGCAGTCGGACAGTACAACAAGAGACCCAGTACTTC.

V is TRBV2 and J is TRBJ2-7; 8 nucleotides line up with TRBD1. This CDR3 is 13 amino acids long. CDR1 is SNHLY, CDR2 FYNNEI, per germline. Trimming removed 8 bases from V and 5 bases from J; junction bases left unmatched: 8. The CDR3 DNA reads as TGTGCCAGCGCCGGAGACAGGGGCCACGAGCAGTACTTC. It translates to CASAGDRGHEQYF.

The CDR3 here is CSGGLGPRNEQFF. The CDR3 coding sequence is TGCAGCGGCGGACTAGGCCCCCGCAATGAGCAGTTCTTC. This rearrangement joins TRBV29-1 to TRBJ2-1; 7 bases line up with TRBD2. The length of the CDR3 is 13 residues. CDR1 and CDR2 from the germline V gene are SQVTM and ANQGSEA. V lost 7 bases, J lost 6 bases, and 9 bases stayed unmatched.

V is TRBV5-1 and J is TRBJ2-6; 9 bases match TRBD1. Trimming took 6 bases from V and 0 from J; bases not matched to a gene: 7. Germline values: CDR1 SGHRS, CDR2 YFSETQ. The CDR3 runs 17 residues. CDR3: CASTIGTGNSGANVLTF. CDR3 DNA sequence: TGCGCCAGCACCATCGGGACAGGGAACTCTGGGGCCAACGTCCTGACTTTC.

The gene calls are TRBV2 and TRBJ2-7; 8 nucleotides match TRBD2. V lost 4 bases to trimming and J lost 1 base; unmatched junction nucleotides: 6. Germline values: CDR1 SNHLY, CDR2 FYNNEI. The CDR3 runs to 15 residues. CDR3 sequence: CASSGISGRSYEQYF. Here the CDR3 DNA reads TGTGCCAGCAGTGGGATCAGCGGGAGATCCTACGAGCAGTACTTC.

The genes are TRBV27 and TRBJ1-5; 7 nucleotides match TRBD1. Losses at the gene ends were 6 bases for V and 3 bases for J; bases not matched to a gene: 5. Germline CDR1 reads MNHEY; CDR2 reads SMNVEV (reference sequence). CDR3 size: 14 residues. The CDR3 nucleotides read TGTGCCAGCAGGGAAGGGGGCGTCAATCAGCCCCAGCATTTT. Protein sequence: CASREGGVNQPQHF.

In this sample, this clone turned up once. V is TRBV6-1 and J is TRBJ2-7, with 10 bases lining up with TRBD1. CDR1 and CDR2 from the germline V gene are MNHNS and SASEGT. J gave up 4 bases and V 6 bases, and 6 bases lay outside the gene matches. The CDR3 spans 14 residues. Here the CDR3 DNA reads TGTGCCAGCAGCTTCCCGGGACAGGGGTACGAGCAGTACTTC. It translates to CASSFPGQGYEQYF.

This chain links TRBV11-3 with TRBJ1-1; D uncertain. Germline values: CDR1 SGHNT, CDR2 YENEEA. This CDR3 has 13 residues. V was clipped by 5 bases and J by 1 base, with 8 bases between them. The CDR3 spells CASSQARNTEAFF. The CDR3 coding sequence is TGTGCCAGCAGCCAGGCACGGAACACTGAAGCTTTCTTT. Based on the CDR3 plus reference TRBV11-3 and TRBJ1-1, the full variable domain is EAGVVQSPRYKIIEKKQPVAFWCNPISGHNTLYWYLQNLGQGPELLIRYENEEAVDDSQLPKDRFSAERLKGVDSTLKIQPAELGDSAVYLCASSQARNTEAFFGQGTRLTVV.

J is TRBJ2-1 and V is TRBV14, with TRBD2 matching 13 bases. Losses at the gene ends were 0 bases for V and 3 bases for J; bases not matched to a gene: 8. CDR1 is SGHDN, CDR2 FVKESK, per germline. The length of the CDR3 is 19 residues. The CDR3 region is CASSQDPRLAGGHYNEQFF. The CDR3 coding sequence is TGTGCCAGCAGCCAAGATCCCAGACTAGCGGGAGGCCACTACAATGAGCAGTTCTTC.

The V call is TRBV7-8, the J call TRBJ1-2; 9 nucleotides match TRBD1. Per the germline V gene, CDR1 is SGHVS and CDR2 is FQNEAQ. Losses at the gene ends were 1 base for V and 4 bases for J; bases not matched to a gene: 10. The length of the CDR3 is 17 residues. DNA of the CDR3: TGTGCCAGCAGCTTAGGAGTTATGGGGACAGGGAGCTATGGCTACACCTTC. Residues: CASSLGVMGTGSYGYTF. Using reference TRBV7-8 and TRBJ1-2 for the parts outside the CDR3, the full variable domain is GAGVSQSPRYKVAKRGQDVALRCDPISGHVSLFWYQQALGQGPEFLTYFQNEAQLDKSGLPSDRFFAERPEGSVSTLKIQRTQQEDSAVYLCASSLGVMGTGSYGYTFGSGTRLTVV.

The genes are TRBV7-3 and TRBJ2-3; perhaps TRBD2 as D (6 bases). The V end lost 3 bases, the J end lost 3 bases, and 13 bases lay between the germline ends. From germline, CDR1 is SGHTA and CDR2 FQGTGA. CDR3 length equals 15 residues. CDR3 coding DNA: TGTGCCAGCAGCTTTGCTGGAGGGCCGACAGATACGCAGTATTTT. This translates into CASSFAGGPTDTQYF. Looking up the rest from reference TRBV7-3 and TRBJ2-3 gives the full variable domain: GAGVSQTPSNKVTEKGKYVELRCDPISGHTALYWYRQSLGQGPEFLIYFQGTGAADDSGLPNDRFFAVRPEGSVSTLKIQRTERGDSAVYLCASSFAGGPTDTQYFGPGTRLTVL.

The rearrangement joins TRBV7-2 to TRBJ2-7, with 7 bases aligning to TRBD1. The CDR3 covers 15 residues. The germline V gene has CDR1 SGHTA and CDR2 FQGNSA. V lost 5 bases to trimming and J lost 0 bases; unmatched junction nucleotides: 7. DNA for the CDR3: TGTGCCAGCAGCGCCCAGGACAGGTTCTCCTACGAGCAGTACTTC. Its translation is CASSAQDRFSYEQYF. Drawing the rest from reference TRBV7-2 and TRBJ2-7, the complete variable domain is GAGVSQSPSNKVTEKGKDVELRCDPISGHTALYWYRQSLGQGLEFLIYFQGNSAPDKSGLPSDRFSAERTGGSVSTLTIQRTQQEDSAVYLCASSAQDRFSYEQYFGPGTRLTVT.

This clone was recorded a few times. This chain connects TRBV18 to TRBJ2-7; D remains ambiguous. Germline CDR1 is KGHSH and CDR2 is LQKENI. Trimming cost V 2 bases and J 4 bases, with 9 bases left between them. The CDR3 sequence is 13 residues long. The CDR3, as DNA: TGTGCCAGCTCACCAAGTGGTAGTTACGAGCAGTACTTC. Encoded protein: CASSPSGSYEQYF.

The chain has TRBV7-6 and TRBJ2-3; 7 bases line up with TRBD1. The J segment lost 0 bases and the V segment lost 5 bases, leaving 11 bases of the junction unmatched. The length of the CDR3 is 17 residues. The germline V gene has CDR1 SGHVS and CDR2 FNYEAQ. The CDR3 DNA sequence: TGTGCCAGCAGCGTAACCGGGACAGCAAAAAGCACAGATACGCAGTATTTT. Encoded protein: CASSVTGTAKSTDTQYF.

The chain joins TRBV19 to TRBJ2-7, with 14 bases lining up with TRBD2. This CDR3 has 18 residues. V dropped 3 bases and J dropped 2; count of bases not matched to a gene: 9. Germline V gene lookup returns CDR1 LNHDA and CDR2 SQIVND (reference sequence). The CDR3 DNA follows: TGTGCCAGTAGTATCCCCGGACTAGCGGGAGGACTGCCCTACGAGCAGTACTTC. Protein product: CASSIPGLAGGLPYEQYF.

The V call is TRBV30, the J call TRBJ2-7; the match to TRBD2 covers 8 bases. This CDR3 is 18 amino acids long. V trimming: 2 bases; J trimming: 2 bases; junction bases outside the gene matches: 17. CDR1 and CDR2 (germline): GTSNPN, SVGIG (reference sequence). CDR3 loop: CAWSLRALTSGLAYEQYF. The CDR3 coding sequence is TGTGCCTGGAGTCTCCGGGCACTCACTTCGGGACTAGCCTACGAGCAGTACTTC.

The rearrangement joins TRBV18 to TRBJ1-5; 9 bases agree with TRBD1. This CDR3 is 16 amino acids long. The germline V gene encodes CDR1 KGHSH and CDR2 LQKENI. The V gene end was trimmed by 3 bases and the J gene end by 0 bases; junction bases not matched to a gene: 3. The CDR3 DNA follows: TGTGCCAGCTCACCGTCGGGACAGGGTAGCAATCAGCCCCAGCATTTT. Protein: CASSPSGQGSNQPQHF.

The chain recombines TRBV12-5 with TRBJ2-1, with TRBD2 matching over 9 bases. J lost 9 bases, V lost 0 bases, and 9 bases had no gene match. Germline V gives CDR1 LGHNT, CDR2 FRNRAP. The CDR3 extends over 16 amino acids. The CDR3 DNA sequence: TGTGCTAGTGGTTTGGTACCCACTAGCGGGTCGGGTGAGCAGTTCTTC. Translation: CASGLVPTSGSGEQFF. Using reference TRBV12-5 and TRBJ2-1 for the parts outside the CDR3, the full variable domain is DARVTQTPRHKVTEMGQEVTMRCQPILGHNTVFWYRQTMMQGLELLAYFRNRAPLDDSGMPKDRFSAEMPDATLATLKIQPSEPRDSAVYFCASGLVPTSGSGEQFFGPGTRLTVL.

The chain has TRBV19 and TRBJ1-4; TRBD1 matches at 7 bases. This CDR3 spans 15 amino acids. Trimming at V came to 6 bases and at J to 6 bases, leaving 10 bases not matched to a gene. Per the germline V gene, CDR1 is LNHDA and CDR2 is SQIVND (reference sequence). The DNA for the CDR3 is TGTGCCAGTAGAGAGGAGGGGGCGATACATGAAAAACTGTTTTTT. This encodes CASREEGAIHEKLFF.

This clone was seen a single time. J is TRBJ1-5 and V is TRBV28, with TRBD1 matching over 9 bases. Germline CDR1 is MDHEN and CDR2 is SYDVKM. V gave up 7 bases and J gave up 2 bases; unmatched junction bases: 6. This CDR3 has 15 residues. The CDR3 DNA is TGTGCCAGCAAACAGGGGGCAGGTGGCAATCAGCCCCAGCATTTT. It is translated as CASKQGAGGNQPQHF.

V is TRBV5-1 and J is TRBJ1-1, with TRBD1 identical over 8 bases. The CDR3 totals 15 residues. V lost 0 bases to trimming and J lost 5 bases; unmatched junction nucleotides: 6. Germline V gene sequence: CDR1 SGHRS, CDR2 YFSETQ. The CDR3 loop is CASSLATGVGTEAFF. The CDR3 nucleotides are TGCGCCAGCAGCTTGGCGACAGGGGTAGGAACTGAAGCTTTCTTT.

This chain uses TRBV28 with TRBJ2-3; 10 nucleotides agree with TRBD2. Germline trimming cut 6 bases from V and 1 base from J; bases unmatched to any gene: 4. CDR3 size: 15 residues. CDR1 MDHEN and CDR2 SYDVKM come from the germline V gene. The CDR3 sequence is CASSILAGGTDTQYF. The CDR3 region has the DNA TGTGCCAGCAGCATTCTAGCGGGAGGCACAGATACGCAGTATTTT.

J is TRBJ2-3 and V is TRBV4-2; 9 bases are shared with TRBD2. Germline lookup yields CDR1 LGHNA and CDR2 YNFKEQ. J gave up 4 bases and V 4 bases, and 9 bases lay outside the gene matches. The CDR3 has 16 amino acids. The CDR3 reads CASSPMAGGASDTQYF. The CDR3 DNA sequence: TGTGCCAGCAGCCCTATGGCGGGAGGGGCATCAGATACGCAGTATTTT.

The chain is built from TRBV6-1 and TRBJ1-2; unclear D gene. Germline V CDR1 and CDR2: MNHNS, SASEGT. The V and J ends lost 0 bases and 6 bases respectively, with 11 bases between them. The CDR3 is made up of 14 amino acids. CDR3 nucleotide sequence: TGTGCCAGCAGTGAAGCTCGCAGGTCAGATGGCTACACCTTC. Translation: CASSEARRSDGYTF.

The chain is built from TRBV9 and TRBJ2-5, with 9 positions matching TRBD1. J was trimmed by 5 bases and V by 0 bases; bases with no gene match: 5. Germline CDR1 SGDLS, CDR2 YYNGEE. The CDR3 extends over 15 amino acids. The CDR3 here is CASSVGTGDGETQYF. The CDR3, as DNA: TGTGCCAGCAGCGTAGGGACAGGGGACGGGGAGACCCAGTACTTC.

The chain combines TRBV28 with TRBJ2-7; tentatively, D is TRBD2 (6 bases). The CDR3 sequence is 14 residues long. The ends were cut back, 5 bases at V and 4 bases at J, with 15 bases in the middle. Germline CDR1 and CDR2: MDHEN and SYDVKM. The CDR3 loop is CASSVGVGGYEQYF. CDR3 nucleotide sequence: TGTGCCAGCAGTGTTGGGGTTGGGGGGTACGAGCAGTACTTC.

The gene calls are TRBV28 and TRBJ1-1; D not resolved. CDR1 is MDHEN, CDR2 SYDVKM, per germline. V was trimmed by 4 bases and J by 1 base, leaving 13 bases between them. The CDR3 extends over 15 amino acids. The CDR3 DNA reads TGTGCCAGCAGTTCCCCGGGAGGGTCGAACACTGAAGCTTTCTTT. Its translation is CASSSPGGSNTEAFF.

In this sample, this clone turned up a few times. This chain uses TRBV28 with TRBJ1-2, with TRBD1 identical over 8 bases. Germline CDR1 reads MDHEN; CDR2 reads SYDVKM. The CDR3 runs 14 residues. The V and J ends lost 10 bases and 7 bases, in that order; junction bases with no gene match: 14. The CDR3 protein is CATSYGGQGGGYTF. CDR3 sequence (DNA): TGTGCCACCAGCTACGGAGGACAGGGAGGTGGCTACACCTTC.

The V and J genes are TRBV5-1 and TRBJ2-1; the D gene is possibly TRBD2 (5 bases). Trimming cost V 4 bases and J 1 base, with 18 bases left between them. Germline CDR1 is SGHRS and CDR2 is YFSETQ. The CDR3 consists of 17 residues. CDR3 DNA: TGCGCCAGCAGCCTGTCCCGGCGGGCCCCGTCCTACAATGAGCAGTTCTTC. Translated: CASSLSRRAPSYNEQFF.